This T cell receptor (beta chain) was sequenced during a study of shared clonotypes between healthy human individuals. Study summary: Researchers assigned three CD4 naive, three CD4 memory, two CD8 naive and one CD8 memory plate to each donor.

It was into CD45RA+ naive and CD45RA-negative memory subsets that the CD4+ cells were split. Study results and caveats: A handful of donors shared 4.5% to 6.5% of their naive CD4 clonotypes. Unshared clonotypes carried lower generation probabilities than those common to all four donors.

Sequencing was performed with immunoSEQ multiplex PCR; in TCRdb, only in-frame clones are kept and a portion is missing. The sample lists roughly 2.5 million clones, approximately 92% occurring once. The germline V gene has CDR1 SQVTM and CDR2 ANQGSEA. V dropped 2 bases and J dropped 3; count of bases not matched to a gene: 1. CDR3 length: 13 amino acids. As to this clone: Antigen specificity is unknown.

The TCR sequence derives from a man between 18 and 29 years old in good health. Material: naive CD4+ T cells sorted from blood. Subset described: CD45RA+ positively selected. The V call is TRBV29-1, the J call TRBJ2-3; 8 nucleotides align to TRBD1. The CDR3 reads CSVEQGATDTQYF. The CDR3 nucleotides read TGCAGCGTTGAACAGGGGGCTACAGATACGCAGTATTTT.